This T cell receptor beta chain was observed in a study of siplizumab effects on memory and regulatory T cells. Study findings and constraints: Proliferating Tregs' suppressive function in siplizumab cultures went unconfirmed. Siplizumab brought about a significant reduction in alloreactive sequences traceable to unstimulated CD4+ memory cells.

This clone was detected once. The antigen is undetermined. The assay was immunoSEQ multiplex PCR, and TCRdb's table has in-frame clones only and misses some. The table has about 64,000 clones, 96% seen once. The CDR3 runs 12 residues. V lost 5 bases, J lost 9 bases, and 4 bases stayed unmatched. Looked up from germline, CDR1 is MNHEY and CDR2 is SMNVEV (reference sequence). Sequenced sample: naive CD8+ T cells sorted from blood. The clonotype comes from a human donor in good health. The J gene is TRBJ2-1, the V gene TRBV27; 7 nucleotides line up with TRBD2. The CDR3 nucleotides read TGTGCCAGCAGTCCAAGCGGGGCTGAGCAGTTCTTC. Protein: CASSPSGAEQFF.